The 2 T cell receptor beta chains reported below all come from one sample, sequenced in a study of spatial heterogeneity in lung cancer. The study's findings and limits: For expanded intratumoral alpha and beta TCRs, counts tracked tumor mutation counts.

Their target antigens are unknown. Sample time point: sample taken at primary tumor resection. A single record per CDR3 protein comes from TCRdb applying MiXCR to the 5' RACE reads. The sample holds around 3,900 distinct CDR3 sequences; about 27% are singletons and the top ten take around 14%. Sequencing used lung tumor tissue, obtained at surgery. These receptors originate from a male donor with early-stage non-small cell lung cancer.

Worth noting for this clonotype: Because the library targeted alpha chains, this beta chain is an off-target read whose size means little. J is TRBJ2-5 and V is TRBV11-2; 8 nucleotides align to TRBD2. The CDR3 totals 13 residues. J was trimmed by 5 bases and V by 6 bases; bases with no gene match: 5. Germline V gene sequence: CDR1 SGHAT, CDR2 FQNNGV. CDR3 amino acids: CASSRSGTETQYF. DNA for the CDR3: TGTGCCAGCAGTCGTAGCGGGACGGAGACCCAGTACTTC. Full variable domain (missing parts from reference TRBV11-2 and TRBJ2-5): EAGVAQSPRYKIIEKRQSVAFWCNPISGHATLYWYQQILGQGPKLLIQFQNNGVVDDSQLPKDRFSAERLKGVDSTLKIQPAKLEDSAVYLCASSRSGTETQYFGPGTRLLVL.

By share, this clonotype counts as medium-sized. Since the library was made to target alpha chains, this beta chain is a stray read and its abundance is not meaningful. The chain combines TRBV5-1 with TRBJ2-3, with D uncertain. This CDR3 spans 13 amino acids. V was clipped by 3 bases and J by 0 bases, with 5 bases between them. Germline assignment: CDR1 SGHRS and CDR2 YFSETQ. This chain's CDR3 is CASSSSSTDTQYF. DNA of the CDR3: TGCGCCAGCAGCTCATCTAGCACAGATACGCAGTATTTT.